These 14 T cell receptor beta chains were sequenced from one sample in a study of T-cell memory formation after mild COVID-19. A single record per CDR3 protein comes from TCRdb applying MiXCR to the 5' RACE reads. The data contain approximately 580,000 distinct CDR3 sequences, roughly 22% of them seen just once; the ten biggest clones take up around an eighth. Specimen: PBMCs or a T cell subset sorted from them (not recorded which). These receptors all come from an adult woman who had mild COVID-19 (a few samples of this study predate the infection). Cell type and time point are not known.

This clonotype was seen repeatedly, ten times or more. The V gene is TRBV12-3 or TRBV12-4, the J gene TRBJ2-7, with 9 bases aligning to TRBD1. After removal of 6 bases from V and 4 bases from J, the junction contained 10 bases not matched to a gene. The CDR3 spans 15 residues. The CDR3 DNA sequence: TGTGCCAGCAGCCCCACCGGGACAGGGCAATACGAGCAGTACTTC. Translated, it gives CASSPTGTGQYEQYF.

This clonotype was seen repeatedly, ten times or more. V usage is TRBV18 and J usage is TRBJ2-7; the match to TRBD1 covers 10 bases. J lost 0 bases, V lost 3 bases, and 8 bases had no gene match. CDR1 is KGHSH, CDR2 LQKENI, per germline. The CDR3 totals 17 residues. CDR3 in amino acids: CASSPLARTGGSYEQYF. The CDR3 bases are TGTGCCAGCTCACCCCTTGCACGGACAGGGGGCTCCTACGAGCAGTACTTC.

This clonotype was observed many times. V gene TRBV27 combines with J gene TRBJ2-1; no clear D. V lost 3 bases and J lost 2, with 11 bases in between. Germline assignment: CDR1 MNHEY and CDR2 SMNVEV (reference sequence). The CDR3 consists of 15 residues. CDR3 sequence (DNA): TGTGCCAGCAGTTTGTCGTCACCCACCTACAATGAGCAGTTCTTC. This encodes CASSLSSPTYNEQFF.

The J gene is TRBJ2-3, the V gene TRBV1; the table gives TRBD1 as D, unverified against the DNA. TRBV1 is a pseudogene locus. This CDR3 has 19 residues. The CDR3 loop reads CTSSHLLNPPASGTDTQYF. The CDR3, as DNA: TGCACCAGCAGCCATCTCCTAAACCCCCCGGCCAGCGGCACAGATACGCAGTATTTT.

There are a few counts of this clonotype. This rearrangement joins TRBV7-2 to TRBJ2-1, with 8 bases matching TRBD2. CDR1 is SGHTA and CDR2 is FQGNSA in the germline V gene. Trimming took 4 bases from V and 4 from J; bases not matched to a gene: 9. This CDR3 is 16 amino acids long. CDR3 loop: CASSSQGLGPYNEQFF. The CDR3 coding sequence is TGTGCCAGCAGCTCCCAGGGACTAGGCCCATACAATGAGCAGTTCTTC.

The chain is built from TRBV5-1 and TRBJ2-3; 8 bases agree with TRBD1. Losses at the gene ends were 6 bases for V and 5 bases for J; bases not matched to a gene: 8. Germline-derived CDR1 and CDR2 are SGHRS and YFSETQ. The CDR3 sequence is 14 residues long. In nucleotides, the CDR3 is TGCGCCAGCAACTGGCAGGGGGCAAGAGATACGCAGTATTTT. Protein: CASNWQGARDTQYF.

There are many counts of this clonotype. The chain has TRBV7-9 and TRBJ1-1; possible D gene TRBD1, 5 bases. Germline CDR1 is SEHNR and CDR2 is FQNEAQ (reference sequence). V shed 5 bases and J shed 1 base, with 11 bases lying between them. This CDR3 is built from 14 residues. The CDR3, as DNA: TGTGCCAGCAGCCTCCTTACAGGGAACACTGAAGCTTTCTTT. Translation gives CASSLLTGNTEAFF.

This clonotype was detected only a few times. The chain is built from TRBV4-3 and TRBJ2-1, with 12 bases aligning to TRBD2. CDR1 is LGHNA and CDR2 is YSLEER in the germline V gene. This CDR3 is built from 16 residues. Unmatched junction bases numbered 5, after V lost 0 bases and J lost 8 bases. The DNA for the CDR3 is TGCGCCAGCAGCCAAGAGATGACTAGCGGGAGTTATGAGCAGTTCTTC. Its translation is CASSQEMTSGSYEQFF.

This clonotype was detected once. The genes are TRBV4-3 and TRBJ2-2; no clear D gene. The CDR3 length is 17 residues. Trimming shortened V by 4 bases and J by 3 bases, and 18 bases separated the two germline ends. CDR1 and CDR2 from the germline V gene are LGHNA and YSLEER. The DNA for the CDR3 is TGCGCCAGCAGCCCCAAGGATGAAGGTAGCCACACCGGGGAGCTGTTTTTT. Translation: CASSPKDEGSHTGELFF.

This sequence joins TRBV5-1 and TRBJ1-1; 9 bases match TRBD1. V was pared by 0 bases and J by 7 bases, with 7 bases of the junction left unmatched. The CDR3 covers 15 residues. The V gene's germline CDR1 is SGHRS and CDR2 YFSETQ. The DNA for the CDR3 is TGCGCCAGCAGCTTGGAGGGACAGGGTCTGGGTGAAGCTTTCTTT. Translating it yields CASSLEGQGLGEAFF.

The chain combines TRBV7-9 with TRBJ2-1; D gene uncertain. There are 12 residues in the CDR3. V was clipped by 7 bases and J by 4 bases, with 8 bases between them. Germline values: CDR1 SEHNR, CDR2 FQNEAQ (reference sequence). The CDR3: CASNRAYNEQFF. CDR3 bases: TGTGCCAGCAACCGGGCTTACAATGAGCAGTTCTTC. The full variable domain, completed using reference TRBV7-9 and TRBJ2-1, is DTGVSQNPRHKITKRGQNVTFRCDPISEHNRLYWYRQTLGQGPEFLTYFQNEAQLEKSRLLSDRFSAERPKGSFSTLEIQRTEQGDSAMYLCASNRAYNEQFFGPGTRLTVL.

This clonotype came up a few times. The V gene is TRBV6-6, the J gene TRBJ2-1; D is ambiguous. Deletions cut 10 bases from V and 1 base from J, with 11 bases between. From germline, CDR1 is MNHNY and CDR2 SVGAGI (reference sequence). The CDR3 length is 13 residues. The CDR3 is CATAQESYNEQFF. The CDR3 DNA reads as TGTGCCACGGCCCAGGAGTCCTACAATGAGCAGTTCTTC.

This chain links TRBV27 with TRBJ1-1; TRBD1 might be the D (5 bases). The CDR3 runs 12 residues. The V end was cut by 5 bases, the J end by 9 bases, with 13 bases between. CDR1 is MNHEY and CDR2 is SMNVEV in the germline V gene (reference sequence). This CDR3 is CASSASGTKAFF. As DNA, the CDR3 is TGTGCCAGCAGTGCGTCCGGGACGAAAGCTTTCTTT.

This clonotype was seen a handful of times. The V and J genes are TRBV6-4 and TRBJ2-3; the D gene could be TRBD1 or TRBD2 (6 bases each). The V end was cut by 4 bases, the J end by 9 bases, with 14 bases between. Germline lookup yields CDR1 MRHNA and CDR2 SNTAGT. The length of the CDR3 is 13 residues. The CDR3 DNA is TGTGCCAGCAGTGCGGGGGAACAGGGAACGCAGTATTTT. This encodes CASSAGEQGTQYF.